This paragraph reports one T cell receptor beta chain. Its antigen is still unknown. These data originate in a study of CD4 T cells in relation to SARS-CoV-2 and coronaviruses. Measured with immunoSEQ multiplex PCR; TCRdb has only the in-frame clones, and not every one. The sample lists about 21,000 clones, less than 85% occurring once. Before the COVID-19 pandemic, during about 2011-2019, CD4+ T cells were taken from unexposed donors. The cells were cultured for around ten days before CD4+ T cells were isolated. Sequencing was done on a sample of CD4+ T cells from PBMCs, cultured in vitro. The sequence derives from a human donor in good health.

CDR3 sequence reads: CASSLDTMNTEAFF. Written as DNA, the CDR3 is TGTGCCAGCTCACTGGACACGATGAACACTGAAGCTTTCTTT. The chain is built from TRBV18 and TRBJ1-1, with a tentative D call TRBD1 (5 bases). Trimming cost V 4 bases and J 0 bases, with 9 bases left between them. CDR1 and CDR2 from the germline V gene are KGHSH and LQKENI. The CDR3 is 14 amino acids. Full variable domain (missing parts from reference TRBV18 and TRBJ1-1): NAGVMQNPRHLVRRRGQEARLRCSPMKGHSHVYWYRQLPEEGLKFMVYLQKENIIDESGMPKERFSAEFPKEGPSILRIQQVVRGDSAAYFCASSLDTMNTEAFFGQGTRLTVV.